A single sample is the source of the 22 T cell receptor beta chains below, sequenced in a study of blood T cell repertoires in COVID-19. Clones were read by immunoSEQ multiplex PCR, and TCRdb kept only the in-frame ones, dropping some. This sample has over 250,000 clones, with about 88% found just once. Source material: PBMCs or T cells enriched from blood (not recorded which). The receptor source for this set is a woman in her forties or fifties who had recovered from COVID-19.

V gene TRBV28 combines with J gene TRBJ1-5, with a possible D match to TRBD1 (6 bases). CDR3 length: 14 residues. Germline CDR1 reads MDHEN; CDR2 reads SYDVKM. Trimming stripped 5 bases from V and 0 bases from J, with 8 bases between. CDR3: CASSTQGSNQPQHF. CDR3 in DNA: TGTGCCAGCAGTACACAGGGTAGCAATCAGCCCCAGCATTTT.

The rearrangement links TRBV5-1 to TRBJ1-1, with a possible D match to TRBD1 (5 bases). V was clipped by 4 bases and J by 0 bases, with 10 bases between them. Germline CDR1 and CDR2: SGHRS and YFSETQ. The CDR3 extends over 14 amino acids. CDR3 coding DNA: TGCGCCAGCAGCAGGGGTCGCATGAACACTGAAGCTTTCTTT. This sequence encodes CASSRGRMNTEAFF.

The rearrangement uses TRBV24-1 and TRBJ2-1; 9 bases are shared with TRBD1. The CDR3 extends over 14 amino acids. Germline values: CDR1 KGHDR, CDR2 SFDVKD. The V and J ends lost 10 bases and 5 bases, in that order; junction bases with no gene match: 8. The CDR3 spells CATQPGQGHNEQFF. The CDR3 bases are TGTGCCACGCAACCGGGACAGGGACACAATGAGCAGTTCTTC.

The chain employs TRBV18 and TRBJ1-6; TRBD1 matches 9 bases. The J segment lost 2 bases and the V segment lost 1 base, leaving 3 bases of the junction unmatched. CDR3 size: 17 residues. Germline assignment: CDR1 KGHSH and CDR2 LQKENI. The CDR3 sequence: CASSPLDRGAYNSPLHF. CDR3 in DNA: TGTGCCAGCTCACCACTCGACAGGGGGGCCTATAATTCACCCCTCCACTTT. Full variable domain (outside the CDR3, taken from reference TRBV18 and TRBJ1-6): NAGVMQNPRHLVRRRGQEARLRCSPMKGHSHVYWYRQLPEEGLKFMVYLQKENIIDESGMPKERFSAEFPKEGPSILRIQQVVRGDSAAYFCASSPLDRGAYNSPLHFGNGTRLTVT.

The V gene is TRBV5-4, the J gene TRBJ1-6, with D possibly matching TRBD1 (5 bases). Germline values: CDR1 SGHNT, CDR2 YYREEE (reference sequence). The V end was cut by 0 bases, the J end by 6 bases, with 13 bases between. This CDR3 spans 16 amino acids. The CDR3 loop reads CASSLAGRGTNSPLHF. The CDR3 DNA reads TGTGCCAGCAGCTTGGCCGGGCGGGGGACTAATTCACCCCTCCACTTT.

This clone was seen a few times. The V call is TRBV23-1, the J call TRBJ1-2, with 9 bases that match TRBD1. TRBV23-1 is noted as an ORF with a role that remains uncertain. This CDR3 is 15 amino acids long. V dropped 5 bases and J dropped 5; count of bases not matched to a gene: 9. The CDR3 DNA reads as TGCGCCAGCAGTTCGGGGACAGGGAAAATATATGGCTACACCTTC. As protein: CASSSGTGKIYGYTF.

The chain carries TRBV15 and TRBJ1-2; TRBD1 is a possible D gene (5 bases). The CDR3 totals 15 residues. CDR1 and CDR2 (germline): LNHNV, YYDKDF (reference sequence). Trimming cost V 3 bases and J 7 bases, with 18 bases left between them. This CDR3 reads CATSRAGGDSRGYTF. CDR3 nucleotides: TGTGCCACCAGCAGGGCGGGGGGTGACAGTCGTGGCTACACCTTC.

The chain employs TRBV9 and TRBJ1-1, with D possibly matching TRBD1 (6 bases). Trimming took off 0 bases at V and 5 bases at J, with 11 bases between the two ends. Germline V gives CDR1 SGDLS, CDR2 YYNGEE. The length of the CDR3 is 14 residues. The CDR3 loop is CASSVVSGETEAFF. CDR3 DNA: TGTGCCAGCAGCGTAGTTTCAGGGGAAACTGAAGCTTTCTTT.

This clone came up once. The chain joins TRBV7-2 to TRBJ1-2, with D unresolved. Germline CDR1 SGHTA, CDR2 FQGNSA. This CDR3 comprises 14 residues. Trimming removed 5 bases from V and 4 bases from J, with 14 bases in between. CDR3 DNA sequence: TGTGCCAGCAGCCCCCGCGCTGTTGGCTATGGCTACACCTTC. It is translated as CASSPRAVGYGYTF.

CDR3: CASSQDSWGLNYGYTF. Here the CDR3 DNA reads TGTGCCAGCAGCCAAGATAGCTGGGGCCTTAACTATGGCTACACCTTC. The chain joins TRBV14 to TRBJ1-2; a possible D gene is TRBD1 (5 bases). In germline, CDR1 is SGHDN, CDR2 FVKESK. V was clipped by 0 bases and J by 1 base, with 12 bases between them. The CDR3 has 16 residues.

The V gene is TRBV6-1, the J gene TRBJ2-5, with a tentative D call TRBD2 (6 bases). V was clipped by 2 bases and J by 6 bases, with 22 bases between them. Germline values: CDR1 MNHNS, CDR2 SASEGT. This CDR3 contains 17 residues. CDR3 loop: CASSERGVGRIWQTQYF. The CDR3 coding sequence is TGTGCCAGCAGTGAACGCGGAGTTGGGAGGATATGGCAGACCCAGTACTTC.

The chain carries TRBV2 and TRBJ2-5; 14 bases are a match to TRBD2. This CDR3 comprises 15 residues. The J segment lost 7 bases and the V segment lost 6 bases, leaving 7 bases of the junction unmatched. The V gene's germline CDR1 is SNHLY and CDR2 FYNNEI. The CDR3 bases are TGTGCCAGCAGCGGGACTAGCGGGAGCTTCGGGACCCAGTACTTC. It encodes CASSGTSGSFGTQYF.

The chain links TRBV6-5 to TRBJ1-1, with TRBD1 identical over 8 bases. The germline CDR1 and CDR2 sequences are MNHEY and SVGAGI. The CDR3 has 13 residues. The J segment lost 8 bases and the V segment lost 5 bases, leaving 7 bases of the junction unmatched. The CDR3 here is CASSRDRLREAFF. In nucleotides, the CDR3 is TGTGCCAGCAGTCGGGACAGGCTTCGAGAAGCTTTCTTT.

The rearrangement uses TRBV5-4 and TRBJ1-2; 8 nucleotides line up with TRBD1. Unmatched junction bases numbered 15, after V lost 7 bases and J lost 7 bases. The germline V gene has CDR1 SGHNT and CDR2 YYREEE (reference sequence). The length of the CDR3 is 15 residues. This CDR3 is CASRGPGGEVGGYTF. In DNA, the CDR3 is TGTGCCAGCCGCGGACCAGGGGGCGAAGTGGGTGGCTACACCTTC.

In its sample, this clone was seen once. V is TRBV7-9 and J is TRBJ1-4, with TRBD1 matching 9 bases. This CDR3 is 15 amino acids long. J gave up 5 bases and V 5 bases, and 6 bases lay outside the gene matches. Germline lookup yields CDR1 SEHNR and CDR2 FQNEAQ (reference sequence). CDR3 amino acids: CASSRRQGENEKLFF. The CDR3 DNA reads TGTGCCAGCAGCCGCCGACAGGGGGAGAATGAAAAACTGTTTTTT.

J is TRBJ1-1 and V is TRBV10-3; TRBD1 matches at 10 bases. The trim removed 4 bases at V and 6 bases at J, leaving 14 bases unmatched. In germline, CDR1 is ENHRY, CDR2 SYGVKD. The CDR3 is 17 residues long. CDR3 region: CAISVSGQGSRRSEAFF. The CDR3 DNA sequence: TGTGCCATCAGTGTATCGGGACAGGGGTCCCGGCGCTCTGAAGCTTTCTTT.

The J gene is TRBJ2-1, the V gene TRBV30; 7 bases line up with TRBD1. Per the germline V gene, CDR1 is GTSNPN and CDR2 is SVGIG (reference sequence). With 2 bases clipped from V and 3 bases from J, the junction kept 4 bases outside the gene matches. The CDR3 extends over 14 amino acids. CDR3 nucleotides: TGTGCCTGGAGTAGGGCAGGGGGCTACAATGAGCAGTTCTTC. As protein: CAWSRAGGYNEQFF.

In DNA, the CDR3 is TGTGCCAGTAGTCCAGGAACAGGGTTCTACGAGCAGTACTTC. Its translation: CASSPGTGFYEQYF. The rearrangement uses TRBV19 and TRBJ2-7; weak D call: TRBD1 (6 bases). V shed 5 bases and J shed 3 bases, with 14 bases lying between them. The length of the CDR3 is 14 residues. Germline V lookup: CDR1 LNHDA, CDR2 SQIVND (reference sequence). Drawing the rest from reference TRBV19 and TRBJ2-7, the complete variable domain is DGGITQSPKYLFRKEGQNVTLSCEQNLNHDAMYWYRQDPGQGLRLIYYSQIVNDFQKGDIAEGYSVSREKKESFPLTVTSAQKNPTAFYLCASSPGTGFYEQYFGPGTRLTVT.

The chain is built from TRBV5-1 and TRBJ2-3; TRBD2 agrees at 14 bases. Per germline, CDR1 SGHRS and CDR2 YFSETQ. CDR3 length: 18 residues. The J segment lost 4 bases and the V segment lost 5 bases, leaving 12 bases of the junction unmatched. This chain's CDR3 is CASSVTGLAGVKADTQYF. The CDR3 nucleotides are TGCGCCAGCAGTGTCACGGGACTAGCGGGAGTTAAGGCAGATACGCAGTATTTT.

Of note for this clone: The identical CDR3 is also encoded by other nucleotide sequences in the sample. This sequence joins TRBV7-8 and TRBJ1-2; TRBD1 aligns across 7 bases. The V gene's germline CDR1 is SGHVS and CDR2 FQNEAQ. The length of the CDR3 is 12 residues. V trimming: 5 bases; J trimming: 4 bases; junction bases outside the gene matches: 1. CDR3 sequence reads: CASSRTGYGYTF. The CDR3 nucleotides read TGTGCCAGCAGCCGGACAGGCTATGGCTACACCTTC.

V and J are TRBV5-6 and TRBJ1-5; tentative D call: TRBD1 (6 bases). The CDR3 runs 15 residues. The V gene lost 1 base and the J gene lost 11 bases, with 19 bases spanning the gap. Looked up from germline, CDR1 is SGHDT and CDR2 is YYEEEE. The CDR3, as DNA: TGTGCCAGCAGCTTGTTTGGACAGCGGACTCGAGCCCAGCATTTT. Translating it yields CASSLFGQRTRAQHF.

This clone appeared a single time. The chain carries TRBV12-3 or TRBV12-4 and TRBJ2-5; D is possibly TRBD2 (5 bases). V lost 7 bases to trimming and J lost 4 bases, with 7 bases between them. The CDR3 is 11 amino acids. The CDR3 nucleotides read TGTGCCAGCACACTAGGAGAGACCCAGTACTTC. Amino acids: CASTLGETQYF.